This TCR beta chain was identified during a study of shared clonotypes between healthy human individuals. The V gene's germline CDR1 is SGHRS and CDR2 YFSETQ. This CDR3 is built from 15 residues. V lost 0 bases to trimming and J lost 0 bases; unmatched junction nucleotides: 1. This clone was counted a single time. Different DNA sequences within this sample yield the same CDR3. Splitting the CD4+ cells yielded a CD45RA+ naive subset and a CD45RA-negative memory subset. Sorted-subset replicate PCRs used roughly 210 ng of genomic DNA. This amount corresponded to approximately 30,000 T cell genomes. Profiled with immunoSEQ multiplex PCR; TCRdb holds only in-frame clones, not every one. In the table there are hundreds of thousands of clones, about 78% of which are singletons.

The chain links TRBV5-1 to TRBJ2-3, with 7 bases identical to TRBD2. The TCR originated in a woman in her 30s in good health. Sequenced: memory CD4+ T cells sorted from blood. Described subset: CD45RA-negative fraction. CDR3 bases: TGCGCCAGCAGCTTGGCTAGCGGCAGCACAGATACGCAGTATTTT. Amino acid sequence: CASSLASGSTDTQYF.